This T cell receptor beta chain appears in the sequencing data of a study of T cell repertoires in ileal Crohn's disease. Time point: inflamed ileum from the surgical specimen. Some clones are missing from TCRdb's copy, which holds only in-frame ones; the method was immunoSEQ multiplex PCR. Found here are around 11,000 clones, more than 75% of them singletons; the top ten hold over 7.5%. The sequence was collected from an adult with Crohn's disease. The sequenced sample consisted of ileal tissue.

The CDR3 loop reads CASSPPGKVIQYF. As DNA, the CDR3 is TGTGCCAGCTCACCACCGGGCAAGGTTATTCAGTACTTC. The chain recombines TRBV18 with TRBJ2-4; D is unclear. The CDR3 covers 13 residues. V dropped 0 bases and J dropped 10 bases, with 10 bases sitting between them. The germline V gene encodes CDR1 KGHSH and CDR2 LQKENI. The full variable domain, its missing parts supplied by reference TRBV18 and TRBJ2-4, is NAGVMQNPRHLVRRRGQEARLRCSPMKGHSHVYWYRQLPEEGLKFMVYLQKENIIDESGMPKERFSAEFPKEGPSILRIQQVVRGDSAAYFCASSPPGKVIQYFGAGTRLSVL.